This TCR beta chain was identified in a study of T cells in localized non-small cell lung cancer. TCRdb keeps only in-frame clones here, not all; method: immunoSEQ multiplex PCR. The table has around 3,100 clones, around 21% seen once. The CDR3 covers 15 residues. With 3 bases removed from V and 0 bases from J, the gap between germline ends came to 11 bases. Looked up from germline, CDR1 is SGDLS and CDR2 is YYNGEE. The clonotype originates from a man aged 18 to 49 with stage II lung adenocarcinoma. The rearrangement uses TRBV9 and TRBJ2-3; D is perhaps TRBD1 (6 bases). The sample here was lung tumor tissue, taken before any cancer treatment. CDR3 loop: CASSDRASSTDTQYF. The CDR3 region has the DNA TGTGCCAGCAGCGACAGGGCCTCTAGCACAGATACGCAGTATTTT.